This T cell receptor delta chain was identified during a study of gamma-delta chains in newborns, infants, children (dated by TCRdb to about 2019). Broadly, across the study: According to the title of the study, polyclonal expansion of innate gammadelta T cells immediately after birth is driven by microbial exposure. Right after human newborns were born, the researchers looked at the way microbial exposure shaped their populations of innate gammadelta T cells.

TCRdb shows the sequencer as Illumina MiSeq. TCRdb processed the public reads again with the CATT caller, after which rows with matching DNA were combined. In this sample the table shows about 7,500 delta-chain clones, less than 2.5% of which occur a single time. Of the sample, approximately 11% falls within the top ten clones. This clone was detected a few times. The clone's antigen remains unknown. A much larger clone lies a single base off, so this may be a read error. Sequencing was carried out using blood. The clonotype was recovered from a child who was a newborn, infant or young child, either healthy, febrile or measles-vaccinated (not recorded which).

Here is the DNA: TGTGCCTGTGACACCGAATATCGACTGGTGGATAGCTCCTGGGACACCCGACAGATGTTTTTC. This gives the protein CACDTEYRLVDSSWDTRQMFF. Rearrangement joined TRDV2 to TRDJ3; tentative D gene TRDD3, with 5 bases matching. From its cysteine to its phenylalanine, the CDR3 spans 21 amino acids. Only the CDR3 portion is preserved as DNA: 63 bases, with reading frame beginning at the first base. V loses 0 bases, J loses 0 bases, and the germline ends lie 20 bases apart. As encoded in the germline V gene, CDR1 is GEAIGNYY while CDR2 is EKD.